A single sample is the source of the 10 T cell receptor beta chains below, sequenced in a study of Ad26.COV2.S vaccination and SARS-CoV-2 variants. Using immunoSEQ multiplex PCR, the repertoire was profiled, and TCRdb retains in-frame clones only, with some absent. The sample holds fewer than 150,000 clones; around 86% are singletons and the top ten take approximately 5%. The material was peripheral blood, obtained after recovery from COVID-19. All receptors come from a human donor who had recovered from COVID-19.

The chain carries TRBV7-9 and TRBJ1-6; 7 bases align to TRBD1. Germline values: CDR1 SEHNR, CDR2 FQNEAQ (reference sequence). CDR3 length equals 15 residues. The J segment lost 7 bases and the V segment lost 6 bases, leaving 9 bases of the junction unmatched. This chain's CDR3 is CASRDYRGSNSPLHF. The CDR3 DNA follows: TGTGCCAGCAGAGACTACAGGGGAAGCAATTCACCCCTCCACTTT. The complete variable domain, with remaining parts taken from reference TRBV7-9 and TRBJ1-6, reads DTGVSQNPRHKITKRGQNVTFRCDPISEHNRLYWYRQTLGQGPEFLTYFQNEAQLEKSRLLSDRFSAERPKGSFSTLEIQRTEQGDSAMYLCASRDYRGSNSPLHFGNGTRLTVT.

The J gene is TRBJ2-1, the V gene TRBV11-2, with 9 bases aligning to TRBD1. The germline V gene encodes CDR1 SGHAT and CDR2 FQNNGV. The CDR3 has 13 amino acids. Trimming cost V 6 bases and J 7 bases; bases outside gene matches: 4. The CDR3 protein is CASRGQGENEQFF. CDR3 bases: TGTGCCAGCAGGGGACAGGGCGAGAATGAGCAGTTCTTC.

The chain carries TRBV9 and TRBJ2-7; no firm D call. Trimming took off 2 bases at V and 0 bases at J, with 12 bases between the two ends. The CDR3 is 15 residues long. Per germline, CDR1 SGDLS and CDR2 YYNGEE. Written as DNA, the CDR3 is TGTGCCAGCAGCGTCGCACTGGAAAGCTCCTACGAGCAGTACTTC. Its translation: CASSVALESSYEQYF.

As regards this clone: Different DNA sequences within this sample yield the same CDR3. This chain joins TRBV11-3 and TRBJ2-2; 7 nucleotides match TRBD1. The CDR3 extends over 14 amino acids. V gave up 6 bases and J gave up 4 bases; unmatched junction bases: 5. The germline V gene encodes CDR1 SGHNT and CDR2 YENEEA. CDR3 residues: CASRTGSGTGELFF. Written as DNA, the CDR3 is TGTGCCAGCAGGACAGGGTCAGGCACCGGGGAGCTGTTTTTT.

The chain carries TRBV19 and TRBJ2-3, with D possibly TRBD1 on 6 matching bases. In germline, CDR1 is LNHDA, CDR2 SQIVND (reference sequence). The V end was cut by 5 bases, the J end by 3 bases, with 12 bases between. CDR3 size: 14 residues. CDR3 loop: CASSEGRGTDTQYF. CDR3 nucleotide sequence: TGTGCCAGTAGTGAAGGCAGGGGAACAGATACGCAGTATTTT.

J is TRBJ2-5 and V is TRBV11-2; D is undetermined. The V gene's germline CDR1 is SGHAT and CDR2 FQNNGV. The CDR3 length is 13 residues. Trimming cost V 4 bases and J 5 bases, with 11 bases left between them. The CDR3 loop is CASSWQIKETQYF. In DNA form, the CDR3 reads TGTGCCAGCAGCTGGCAGATAAAGGAGACCCAGTACTTC. The complete variable domain, with remaining parts taken from reference TRBV11-2 and TRBJ2-5, reads EAGVAQSPRYKIIEKRQSVAFWCNPISGHATLYWYQQILGQGPKLLIQFQNNGVVDDSQLPKDRFSAERLKGVDSTLKIQPAKLEDSAVYLCASSWQIKETQYFGPGTRLLVL.

The genes are TRBV10-2 and TRBJ1-2; D is ambiguous. The CDR3 is 13 residues long. The germline gives CDR1 WSHSY, CDR2 SAAADI. The germline V and J ends were trimmed by 3 bases and 3 bases, with 8 bases remaining between them. The CDR3 DNA reads as TGCGCCAGCAGTGAAAGTGGGTACTATGGCTACACCTTC. Translation: CASSESGYYGYTF.

J is TRBJ1-6 and V is TRBV30, with a possible D match to TRBD1 (6 bases). The germline gives CDR1 GTSNPN, CDR2 SVGIG (reference sequence). The CDR3 has 13 residues. V lost 2 bases, J lost 10 bases, and 12 bases lay in between. CDR3 coding DNA: TGTGCCTGGAGTTTGGCAGGACAGTCACCCCTCCACTTT. Protein: CAWSLAGQSPLHF.

This chain connects TRBV2 to TRBJ2-5; 9 bases line up with TRBD2. CDR3 length: 16 amino acids. Germline trimming cut 6 bases from V and 2 bases from J; bases unmatched to any gene: 10. Germline lookup yields CDR1 SNHLY and CDR2 FYNNEI. The CDR3, as DNA: TGTGCCAGCAGGACTTTTGGAGCGGGGGGACAAGAGACCCAGTACTTC. This gives the protein CASRTFGAGGQETQYF. Using reference TRBV2 and TRBJ2-5 for the parts outside the CDR3, the full variable domain is EPEVTQTPSHQVTQMGQEVILRCVPISNHLYFYWYRQILGQKVEFLVSFYNNEISEKSEIFDDQFSVERPDGSNFTLKIRSTKLEDSAMYFCASRTFGAGGQETQYFGPGTRLLVL.

The chain recombines TRBV6-5 with TRBJ2-1; D might be TRBD2 (6 bases). The germline V and J ends were trimmed by 6 bases and 0 bases, with 12 bases remaining between them. Germline CDR1 and CDR2: MNHEY and SVGAGI. This CDR3 is 15 amino acids long. Written as DNA, the CDR3 is TGTGCCAGCAGAGTCTCGGGACTCTCCTACAATGAGCAGTTCTTC. Encoded protein: CASRVSGLSYNEQFF.